This TCR beta chain was documented in a study of tumor-infiltrating lymphocytes in oesophageal squamous cell carcinoma (dated by TCRdb to the mid-2010s). Library preparation used PCR. The run used an Illumina HiSeq 2000. Using fastp trimming at Q25 and MiXCR clonotype assembly, TCRdb reanalyzed the public sequencing data and kept in-frame beta chains. When rows share a CDR3 protein, they turn into one entry using the most common DNA and genes. The sample profile shows about 12,000 distinct CDR3 sequences; 55% of them were found once. The ten largest clones represent roughly 45% of the sample. Its CDR3 holds 14 amino acids, cysteine through phenylalanine. Only CDR3 DNA remains: 42 bases, in frame from the first base. CDR1 and CDR2, looked up from the germline V gene, are SGHTA and FQGNSA. Details on this clonotype: No antigen is known for it. No much larger clonotype is one base removed from it; base qualities were not supplied.

This clonotype originated in a female donor with esophageal squamous cell carcinoma. The receptor chain draws on TRBV7-2 and TRBJ2-3; 7 of the junction bases match TRBD2. The J call could be wrong; TRBJ2-7 is a better fit for the DNA end. Sequenced: esophageal tumor tissue. In nucleotide form, the sequence is TGTGCCAGCAGCTACAGCGGGACCACCTACGAGCAGTACTTC. Protein translation: CASSYSGTTYEQYF.